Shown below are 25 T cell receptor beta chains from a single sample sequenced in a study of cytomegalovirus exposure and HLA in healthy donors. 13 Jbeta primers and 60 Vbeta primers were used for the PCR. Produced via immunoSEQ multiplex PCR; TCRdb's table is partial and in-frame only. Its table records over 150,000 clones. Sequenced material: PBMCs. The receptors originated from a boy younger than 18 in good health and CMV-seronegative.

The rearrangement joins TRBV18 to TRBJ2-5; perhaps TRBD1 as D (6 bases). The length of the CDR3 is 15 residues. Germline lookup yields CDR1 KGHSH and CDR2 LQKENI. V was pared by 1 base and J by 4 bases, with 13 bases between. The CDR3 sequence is CASSPRGPERETQYF. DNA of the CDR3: TGTGCCAGCTCACCACGGGGGCCAGAACGAGAGACCCAGTACTTC.

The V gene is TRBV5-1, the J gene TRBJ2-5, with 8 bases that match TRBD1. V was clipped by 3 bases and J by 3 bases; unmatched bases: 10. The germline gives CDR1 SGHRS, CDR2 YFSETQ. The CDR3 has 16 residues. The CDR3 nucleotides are TGCGCCAGCAGCTCGCTCCGGACAGGGCGGGAAGAGACCCAGTACTTC. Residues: CASSSLRTGREETQYF.

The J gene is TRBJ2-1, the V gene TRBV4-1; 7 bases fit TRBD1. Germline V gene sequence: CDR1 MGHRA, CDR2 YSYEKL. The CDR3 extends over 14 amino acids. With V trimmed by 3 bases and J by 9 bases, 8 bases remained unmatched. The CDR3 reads CASSHRDRAGEQFF. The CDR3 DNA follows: TGCGCCAGCAGCCACAGAGACAGGGCCGGTGAGCAGTTCTTC.

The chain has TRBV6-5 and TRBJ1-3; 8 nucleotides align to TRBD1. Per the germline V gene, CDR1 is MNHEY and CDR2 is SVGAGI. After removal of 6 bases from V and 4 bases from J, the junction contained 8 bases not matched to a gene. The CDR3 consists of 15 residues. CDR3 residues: CASREDRVGGNTIYF. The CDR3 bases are TGTGCCAGCAGAGAGGACAGGGTAGGCGGAAACACCATATATTTT.

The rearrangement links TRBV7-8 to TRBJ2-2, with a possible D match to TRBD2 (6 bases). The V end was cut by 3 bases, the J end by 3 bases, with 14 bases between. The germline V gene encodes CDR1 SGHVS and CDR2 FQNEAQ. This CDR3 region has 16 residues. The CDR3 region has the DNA TGTGCCAGCAGCTTCCAGGGACTTTTAGACACCGGGGAGCTGTTTTTT. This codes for CASSFQGLLDTGELFF.

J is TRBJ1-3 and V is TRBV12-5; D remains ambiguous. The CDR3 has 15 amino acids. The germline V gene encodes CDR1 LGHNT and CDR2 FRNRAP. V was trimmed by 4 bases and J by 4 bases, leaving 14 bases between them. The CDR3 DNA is TGTGCTAGTGGTTCAGGTGCCACCATGGGAAACACCATATATTTT. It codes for CASGSGATMGNTIYF.

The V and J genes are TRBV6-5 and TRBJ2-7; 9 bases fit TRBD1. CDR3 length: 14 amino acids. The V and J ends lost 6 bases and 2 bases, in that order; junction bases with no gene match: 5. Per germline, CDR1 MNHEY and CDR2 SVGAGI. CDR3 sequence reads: CASRRDRDTYEQYF. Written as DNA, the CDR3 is TGTGCCAGCAGAAGGGACAGGGACACCTACGAGCAGTACTTC.

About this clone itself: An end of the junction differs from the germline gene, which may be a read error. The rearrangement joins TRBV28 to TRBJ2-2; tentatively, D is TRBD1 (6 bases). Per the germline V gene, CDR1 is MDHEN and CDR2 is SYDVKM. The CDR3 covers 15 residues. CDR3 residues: CANSFQGPWTGELFF. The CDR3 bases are TGTGCCAACAGTTTCCAGGGGCCGTGGACCGGGGAGCTGTTTTTT.

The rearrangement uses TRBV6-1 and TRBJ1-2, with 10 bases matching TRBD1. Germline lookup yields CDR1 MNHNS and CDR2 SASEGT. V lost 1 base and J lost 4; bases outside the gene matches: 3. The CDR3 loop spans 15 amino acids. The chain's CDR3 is CASSEVTGGGYGYTF. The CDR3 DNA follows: TGTGCCAGCAGTGAAGTGACAGGGGGCGGCTATGGCTACACCTTC.

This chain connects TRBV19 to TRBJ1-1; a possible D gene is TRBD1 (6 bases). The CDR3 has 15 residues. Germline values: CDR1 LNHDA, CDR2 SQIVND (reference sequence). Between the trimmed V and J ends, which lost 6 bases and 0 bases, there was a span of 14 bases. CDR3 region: CASRTQTGLNTEAFF. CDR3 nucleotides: TGTGCCAGTAGGACCCAGACAGGCTTGAACACTGAAGCTTTCTTT.

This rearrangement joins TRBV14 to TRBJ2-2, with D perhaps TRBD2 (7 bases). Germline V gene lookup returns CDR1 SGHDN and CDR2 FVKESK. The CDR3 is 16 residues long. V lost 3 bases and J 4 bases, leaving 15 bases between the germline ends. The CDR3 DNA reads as TGTGCCAGCAGCCAGGTCCTGGGGGGGCTCACCGGGGAGCTGTTTTTT. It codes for CASSQVLGGLTGELFF. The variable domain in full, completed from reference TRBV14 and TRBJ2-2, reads EAGVTQFPSHSVIEKGQTVTLRCDPISGHDNLYWYRRVMGKEIKFLLHFVKESKQDESGMPNNRFLAERTGGTYSTLKVQPAELEDSGVYFCASSQVLGGLTGELFFGEGSRLTVL.

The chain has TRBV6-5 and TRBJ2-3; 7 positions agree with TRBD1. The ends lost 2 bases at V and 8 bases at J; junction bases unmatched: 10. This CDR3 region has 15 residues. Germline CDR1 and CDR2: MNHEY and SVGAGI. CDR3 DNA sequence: TGTGCCAGCAGTTACGGCCGACAGGGACGTCTTACGCAGTATTTT. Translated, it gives CASSYGRQGRLTQYF.

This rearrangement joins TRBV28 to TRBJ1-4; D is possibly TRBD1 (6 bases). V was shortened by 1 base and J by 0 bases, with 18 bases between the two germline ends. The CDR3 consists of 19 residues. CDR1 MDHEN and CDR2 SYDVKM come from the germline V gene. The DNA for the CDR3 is TGTGCCAGCAGTTTATTTTCTTTTCGGGACACAGCAACTAATGAAAAACTGTTTTTT. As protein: CASSLFSFRDTATNEKLFF.

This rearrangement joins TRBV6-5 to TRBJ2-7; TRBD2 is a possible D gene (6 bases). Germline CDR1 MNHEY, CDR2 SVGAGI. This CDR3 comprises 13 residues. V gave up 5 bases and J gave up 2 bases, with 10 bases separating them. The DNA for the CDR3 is TGTGCCAGCAGTGACGGAGGGCCCTACGAGCAGTACTTC. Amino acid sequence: CASSDGGPYEQYF.

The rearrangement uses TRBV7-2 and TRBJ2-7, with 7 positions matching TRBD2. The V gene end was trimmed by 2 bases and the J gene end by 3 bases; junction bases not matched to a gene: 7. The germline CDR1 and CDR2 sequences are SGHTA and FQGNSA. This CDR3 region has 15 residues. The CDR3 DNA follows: TGTGCCAGCAGCTTAAGGCGGGGGACTGGCTACGAGCAGTACTTC. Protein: CASSLRRGTGYEQYF.

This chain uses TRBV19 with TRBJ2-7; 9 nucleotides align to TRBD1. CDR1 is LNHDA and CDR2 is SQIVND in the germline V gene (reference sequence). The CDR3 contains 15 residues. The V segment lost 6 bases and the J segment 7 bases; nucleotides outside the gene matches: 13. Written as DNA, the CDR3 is TGTGCCAGTAGCCCGACAGGGGGTCCCCCGGGGGAGCAGTACTTC. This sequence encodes CASSPTGGPPGEQYF.

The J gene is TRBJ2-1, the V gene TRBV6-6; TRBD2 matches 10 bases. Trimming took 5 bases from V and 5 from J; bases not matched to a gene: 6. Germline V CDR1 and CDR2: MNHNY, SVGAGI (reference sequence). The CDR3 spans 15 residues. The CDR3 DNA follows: TGTGCCAGCAGTGACGAGCGGGGGGGTCACAATGAGCAGTTCTTC. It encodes CASSDERGGHNEQFF.

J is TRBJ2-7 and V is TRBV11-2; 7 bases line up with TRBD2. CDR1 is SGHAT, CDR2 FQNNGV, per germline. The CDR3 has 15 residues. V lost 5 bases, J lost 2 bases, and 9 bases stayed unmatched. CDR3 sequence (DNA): TGTGCCAGCAGCGGCGGGGGATATGAAACCTACGAGCAGTACTTC. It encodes CASSGGGYETYEQYF.

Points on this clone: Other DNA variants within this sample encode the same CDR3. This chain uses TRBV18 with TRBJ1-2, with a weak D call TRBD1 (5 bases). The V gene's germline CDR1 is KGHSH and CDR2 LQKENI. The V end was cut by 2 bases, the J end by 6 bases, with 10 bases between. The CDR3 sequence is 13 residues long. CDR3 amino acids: CASSPGQGDGYTF. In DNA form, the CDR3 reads TGTGCCAGCTCACCAGGGCAGGGCGATGGCTACACCTTC.

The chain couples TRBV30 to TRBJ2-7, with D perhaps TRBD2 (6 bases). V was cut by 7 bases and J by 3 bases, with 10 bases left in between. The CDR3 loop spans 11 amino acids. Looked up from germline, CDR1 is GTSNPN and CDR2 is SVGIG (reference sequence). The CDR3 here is CASGLNYEQYF. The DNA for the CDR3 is TGTGCCTCGGGACTCAACTACGAGCAGTACTTC.

The CDR3 protein is CASSPWGLEGYTF. DNA for the CDR3: TGTGCCAGCAGCCCCTGGGGGCTAGAGGGCTACACCTTC. The genes are TRBV5-5 and TRBJ1-2; perhaps TRBD1 as D (6 bases). The CDR3 covers 13 residues. V lost 4 bases and J 8 bases, leaving 15 bases between the germline ends. Germline lookup yields CDR1 SGHKS and CDR2 YYEKEE (reference sequence).

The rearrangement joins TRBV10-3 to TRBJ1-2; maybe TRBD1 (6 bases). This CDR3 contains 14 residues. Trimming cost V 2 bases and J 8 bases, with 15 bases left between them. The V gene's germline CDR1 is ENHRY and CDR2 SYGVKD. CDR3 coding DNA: TGTGCCATCAGTGAGGGAACAGGGAGTGAAGGCTACACCTTC. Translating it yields CAISEGTGSEGYTF.

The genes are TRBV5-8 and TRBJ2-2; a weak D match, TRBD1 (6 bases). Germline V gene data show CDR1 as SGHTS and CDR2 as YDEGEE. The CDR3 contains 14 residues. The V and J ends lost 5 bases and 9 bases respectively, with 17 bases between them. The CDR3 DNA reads TGTGCCAGCAGAAAAACCGGGACAACCCGGGAGCTGTTTTTT. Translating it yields CASRKTGTTRELFF.

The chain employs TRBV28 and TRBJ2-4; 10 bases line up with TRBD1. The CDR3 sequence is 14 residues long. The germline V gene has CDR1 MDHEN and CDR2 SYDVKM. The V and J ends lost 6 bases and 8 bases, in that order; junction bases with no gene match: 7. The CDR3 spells CASSKSGTGDIQYF. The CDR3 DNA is TGTGCCAGCAGCAAATCCGGGACAGGGGACATTCAGTACTTC.

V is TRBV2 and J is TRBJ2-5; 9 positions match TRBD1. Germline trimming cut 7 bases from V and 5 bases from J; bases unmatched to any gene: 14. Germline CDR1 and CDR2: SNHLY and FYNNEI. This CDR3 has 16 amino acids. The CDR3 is CASMTARGQGLETQYF. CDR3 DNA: TGTGCCAGCATGACCGCCCGTGGACAGGGGTTGGAGACCCAGTACTTC. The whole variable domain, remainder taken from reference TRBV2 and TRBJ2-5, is EPEVTQTPSHQVTQMGQEVILRCVPISNHLYFYWYRQILGQKVEFLVSFYNNEISEKSEIFDDQFSVERPDGSNFTLKIRSTKLEDSAMYFCASMTARGQGLETQYFGPGTRLLVL.